The 24 T cell receptor beta chains in this list originate from one sample, sequenced in a study of blood T cell repertoires in COVID-19. Assay: immunoSEQ multiplex PCR; the TCRdb copy retains only in-frame clones and omits some. The data show around 110,000 clones, just under 80% seen once. The sequencing sample was made of peripheral blood. The receptors here all came from a man between 60 and 75 years old with active or convalescent COVID-19.

There are a few counts of this clone. The chain employs TRBV2 and TRBJ2-1, with 10 bases matching TRBD2. Germline trimming cut 6 bases from V and 6 bases from J; bases unmatched to any gene: 5. Germline V gives CDR1 SNHLY, CDR2 FYNNEI. The CDR3 extends over 14 amino acids. CDR3 in amino acids: CASRGLAPLNEQFF. The DNA for the CDR3 is TGTGCCAGCAGGGGACTAGCGCCACTCAATGAGCAGTTCTTC.

The J gene is TRBJ2-1, the V gene TRBV7-3, with no clear D. V lost 2 bases, J lost 6 bases, and 17 bases lay in between. Germline-derived CDR1 and CDR2 are SGHTA and FQGTGA. The CDR3 extends over 16 amino acids. For the CDR3, the DNA is TGTGCCAGCAGCTTATTACGCCGTGGTAGAGGCAATGAGCAGTTCTTC. It is translated as CASSLLRRGRGNEQFF.

The chain uses TRBV9 and TRBJ2-3; tentative D call: TRBD2 (5 bases). This CDR3 spans 13 amino acids. The ends were cut back, 0 bases at V and 9 bases at J, with 11 bases in the middle. The germline V gene encodes CDR1 SGDLS and CDR2 YYNGEE. The chain's CDR3 is CASSVVERGTQYF. The DNA of the CDR3 is TGTGCCAGCAGCGTAGTCGAACGAGGGACGCAGTATTTT.

The sample holds many counts of this clone. The chain uses TRBV6-2 or TRBV6-3 and TRBJ2-3; D gene unclear. The germline V gene encodes CDR1 MNHEY and CDR2 SVGEGT. V was pared by 4 bases and J by 6 bases, with 17 bases between. This CDR3 is built from 15 residues. This CDR3 reads CASSWPLAVEDTQYF. The CDR3 nucleotides read TGTGCCAGCAGTTGGCCGTTGGCGGTCGAGGATACGCAGTATTTT.

In its sample, this clone was seen once. The V and J genes are TRBV5-1 and TRBJ2-7; 8 bases match TRBD2. J lost 3 bases, V lost 2 bases, and 4 bases had no gene match. The CDR3 loop spans 14 amino acids. CDR1 is SGHRS, CDR2 YFSETQ, per germline. The CDR3 here is CASSFSGTNYEQYF. CDR3 in DNA: TGCGCCAGCAGCTTTAGCGGGACTAACTACGAGCAGTACTTC.

A few counts support this clone. This chain links TRBV12-3 or TRBV12-4 with TRBJ1-2; D is unresolved. CDR3 length equals 12 residues. V was shortened by 6 bases and J by 8 bases, with 13 bases between the two germline ends. This CDR3 reads CASSTAARGYTF. In DNA, the CDR3 is TGTGCCAGCAGCACCGCCGCGCGGGGCTACACCTTC.

The chain uses TRBV10-3 and TRBJ2-1; the D is unclear. The CDR3 is made up of 11 amino acids. Trimming took off 8 bases at V and 5 bases at J, with 7 bases between the two ends. Germline assignment: CDR1 ENHRY and CDR2 SYGVKD. CDR3 residues: CAISENNEQFF. In DNA form, the CDR3 reads TGTGCCATCTCGGAGAACAATGAGCAGTTCTTC.

The V and J genes are TRBV4-3 and TRBJ2-3; D unresolved. Germline V lookup: CDR1 LGHNA, CDR2 YSLEER. Deletions cut 0 bases from V and 1 base from J, with 5 bases between. This CDR3 spans 14 amino acids. The CDR3 protein is CASSQDSRTDTQYF. The DNA for the CDR3 is TGCGCCAGCAGCCAAGATAGCCGCACAGATACGCAGTATTTT.

The rearrangement joins TRBV3-1 (or the pseudogene TRBV3-2) to TRBJ1-3; no definite D call. The CDR3 runs to 12 residues. With 1 base removed from V and 6 bases from J, the gap between germline ends came to 4 bases. CDR1 is LGHDT and CDR2 is YNNKEL in the germline V gene (reference sequence). CDR3 DNA sequence: TGTGCCAGCAGCCAAGGAGCAAACACCATATATTTT. It yields the protein CASSQGANTIYF.

The rearrangement joins TRBV7-3 to TRBJ2-1, with 10 nucleotides matching TRBD2. The CDR3 has 15 amino acids. The V gene's germline CDR1 is SGHTA and CDR2 FQGTGA. Trimming took 4 bases from V and 4 from J; bases not matched to a gene: 4. The CDR3 DNA reads as TGTGCCAGCAGCTCCTCTAGCGGGGGTTACAATGAGCAGTTCTTC. Encoded protein: CASSSSSGGYNEQFF. The whole variable domain, remainder taken from reference TRBV7-3 and TRBJ2-1, is GAGVSQTPSNKVTEKGKYVELRCDPISGHTALYWYRQSLGQGPEFLIYFQGTGAADDSGLPNDRFFAVRPEGSVSTLKIQRTERGDSAVYLCASSSSSGGYNEQFFGPGTRLTVL.

This clone was found a few times. This sequence joins TRBV15 and TRBJ1-2; unclear D gene. The germline gives CDR1 LNHNV, CDR2 YYDKDF (reference sequence). Trimming took 0 bases from V and 8 from J, leaving 7 bases between them. This CDR3 comprises 12 residues. The CDR3 nucleotides read TGTGCCACCAGCAGAGATGGGCGCGGCTACACCTTC. This codes for CATSRDGRGYTF.

This clone occurred once. The DNA for the CDR3 is TGTGCCAGCAGCTCCAAAATACGGGCTTTCTTT. Translating gives CASSSKIRAFF. V is TRBV11-2 and J is TRBJ1-1; D is ambiguous. Per the germline V gene, CDR1 is SGHAT and CDR2 is FQNNGV. This CDR3 has 11 amino acids. V lost 4 bases and J 11 bases, leaving 11 bases between the germline ends.

CDR3 nucleotides: TGTGCCAGCAGCAAGGACATCAATGAGCAGTTCTTC. Residues: CASSKDINEQFF. The V and J genes are TRBV7-9 and TRBJ2-1, with a tentative D call TRBD1 (5 bases). The ends were cut back, 5 bases at V and 6 bases at J, with 8 bases in the middle. The CDR3 has 12 amino acids. Germline CDR1 reads SEHNR; CDR2 reads FQNEAQ (reference sequence). Based on the CDR3 plus reference TRBV7-9 and TRBJ2-1, the full variable domain is DTGVSQNPRHKITKRGQNVTFRCDPISEHNRLYWYRQTLGQGPEFLTYFQNEAQLEKSRLLSDRFSAERPKGSFSTLEIQRTEQGDSAMYLCASSKDINEQFFGPGTRLTVL.

The J gene is TRBJ1-5, the V gene TRBV20-1, with 7 bases matching TRBD1. J lost 1 base, V lost 3 bases, and 6 bases had no gene match. Germline V lookup: CDR1 DFQATT, CDR2 SNEGSKA (reference sequence). The CDR3 has 15 residues. The CDR3 region is CSASKLRGSNQPQHF. CDR3 in DNA: TGCAGTGCTAGTAAACTCAGGGGGAGCAATCAGCCCCAGCATTTT.

This clone appeared a few times. The chain has TRBV7-6 and TRBJ2-7, with D perhaps TRBD2 (6 bases). Deletions cut 4 bases from V and 5 bases from J, with 12 bases between. The CDR3 runs to 13 residues. The germline V gene encodes CDR1 SGHVS and CDR2 FNYEAQ. CDR3 nucleotides: TGTGCCAGCAGCTCCCGGGAGACCCACGAGCAGTACTTC. It codes for CASSSRETHEQYF. Filled out from reference TRBV7-6 and TRBJ2-7, the complete variable domain reads GAGVSQSPRYKVTKRGQDVALRCDPISGHVSLYWYRQALGQGPEFLTYFNYEAQQDKSGLPNDRFSAERPEGSISTLTIQRTEQRDSAMYRCASSSRETHEQYFGPGTRLTVT.

V gene TRBV28 combines with J gene TRBJ1-5; the match to TRBD1 covers 7 bases. This CDR3 has 16 residues. With V trimmed by 8 bases and J by 6 bases, 16 bases remained unmatched. Germline V gene data show CDR1 as MDHEN and CDR2 as SYDVKM. CDR3 residues: CASRGTGALGGQPQHF. As DNA, the CDR3 is TGTGCCAGCCGGGGTACAGGGGCCCTGGGAGGTCAGCCCCAGCATTTT.

The chain is built from TRBV10-3 and TRBJ1-2; 7 bases are shared with TRBD1. Looked up from germline, CDR1 is ENHRY and CDR2 is SYGVKD. The CDR3 totals 14 residues. Trimming took 6 bases from V and 4 from J; bases not matched to a gene: 8. The CDR3 nucleotides are TGTGCCATCAGCTCGGGACAGCCCTTCTATGGCTACACCTTC. Its protein product is CAISSGQPFYGYTF.

This rearrangement joins TRBV10-3 to TRBJ2-7, with 10 nucleotides matching TRBD2. The CDR3 spans 14 residues. V lost 1 base, J lost 7 bases, and 4 bases stayed unmatched. Germline CDR1 ENHRY, CDR2 SYGVKD. This chain's CDR3 is CAISEFGLADEQYF. The CDR3 region has the DNA TGTGCCATCAGTGAGTTCGGACTAGCGGATGAGCAGTACTTC.

V gene TRBV27 combines with J gene TRBJ2-2; a weak D match, TRBD2 (6 bases). Germline CDR1 MNHEY, CDR2 SMNVEV (reference sequence). V lost 5 bases, J lost 7 bases, and 14 bases lay in between. This CDR3 is 14 amino acids long. The CDR3 DNA sequence: TGTGCCAGCAGTCCGACTAGATCGGGCGGGGAGCTGTTTTTT. Its protein is CASSPTRSGGELFF.

Only a few counts were recorded for this clone. This chain links TRBV28 with TRBJ2-7, with 7 bases matching TRBD2. The CDR3 length is 14 residues. Trimming removed 6 bases from V and 7 bases from J; junction bases left unmatched: 12. Germline CDR1 is MDHEN and CDR2 is SYDVKM. For the CDR3, the DNA is TGTGCCAGCAGCCCTCGGCGGGGGACGTGGGAGCAGTACTTC. Translated: CASSPRRGTWEQYF.

The chain couples TRBV5-4 to TRBJ2-1; 9 nucleotides agree with TRBD1. V gave up 0 bases and J gave up 5 bases; unmatched junction bases: 3. CDR3 size: 15 residues. The germline CDR1 and CDR2 sequences are SGHNT and YYREEE (reference sequence). The chain's CDR3 is CASSLADRGDNEQFF. As DNA, the CDR3 is TGTGCCAGCAGCTTGGCTGACAGGGGGGACAATGAGCAGTTCTTC.

V is TRBV6-5 and J is TRBJ2-7, with a tentative D call TRBD2 (6 bases). The CDR3 sequence is 13 residues long. The V end was cut by 6 bases, the J end by 1 base, with 10 bases between. Germline V gene sequence: CDR1 MNHEY, CDR2 SVGAGI. In DNA form, the CDR3 reads TGTGCCAGCAGGGGGGGTGCGTCCTACGAGCAGTACTTC. Translating gives CASRGGASYEQYF.

For the CDR3, the DNA is TGTGCCAGCAGCCCAGGGGGCGGGAATAACTACGAGCAGTACTTC. Amino acid sequence: CASSPGGGNNYEQYF. The rearrangement joins TRBV5-4 to TRBJ2-7; 8 nucleotides line up with TRBD1. V was pared by 4 bases and J by 3 bases, with 9 bases of the junction left unmatched. Germline CDR1 SGHNT, CDR2 YYREEE (reference sequence). The CDR3 extends over 15 amino acids.

The chain joins TRBV6-2 or TRBV6-3 to TRBJ1-1, with 8 nucleotides matching TRBD1. Germline V lookup: CDR1 MNHEY, CDR2 SVGEGT. J gave up 3 bases and V 7 bases, and 7 bases lay outside the gene matches. The CDR3 loop spans 14 amino acids. The CDR3 DNA reads TGTGCCAGCAACCCAGACAGGGGTTACACTGAAGCTTTCTTT. Protein sequence: CASNPDRGYTEAFF.